This T cell receptor (beta chain) was sequenced during a study of control samples from healthy donors and cancer patients. Trimming shortened V by 3 bases and J by 3 bases, and 9 bases separated the two germline ends. Germline CDR1 reads LNHDA; CDR2 reads SQIVND (reference sequence). CDR3 length: 14 amino acids. Some clones are missing from TCRdb's copy, which holds only in-frame ones; the method was immunoSEQ multiplex PCR. The sample holds about 160,000 clones; roughly 94% are singletons and the top ten take approximately 8%. The source is a woman in her thirties or forties in good health. The source material was blood. The rearrangement joins TRBV19 to TRBJ1-3; D is ambiguous. The CDR3 DNA sequence: TGTGCCAGTAGTATCGGAGGCTATGGAAACACCATATATTTT. Encoded protein: CASSIGGYGNTIYF.